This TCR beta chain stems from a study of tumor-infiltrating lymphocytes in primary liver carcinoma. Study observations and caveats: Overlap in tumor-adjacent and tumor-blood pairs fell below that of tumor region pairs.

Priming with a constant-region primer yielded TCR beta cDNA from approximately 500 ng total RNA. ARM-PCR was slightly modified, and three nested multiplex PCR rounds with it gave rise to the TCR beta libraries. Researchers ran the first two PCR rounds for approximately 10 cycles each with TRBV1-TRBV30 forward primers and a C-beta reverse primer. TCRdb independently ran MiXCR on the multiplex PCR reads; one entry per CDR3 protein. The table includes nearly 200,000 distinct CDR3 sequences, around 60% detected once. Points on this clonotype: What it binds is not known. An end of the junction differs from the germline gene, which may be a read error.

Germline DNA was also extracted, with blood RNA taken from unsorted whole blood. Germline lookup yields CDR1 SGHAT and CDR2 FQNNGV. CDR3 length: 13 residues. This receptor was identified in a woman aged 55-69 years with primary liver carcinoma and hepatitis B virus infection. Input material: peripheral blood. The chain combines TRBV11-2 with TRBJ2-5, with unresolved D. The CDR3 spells CANSLGLEETQYF. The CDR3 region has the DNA TGTGCCAACAGCTTGGGCTTAGAAGAGACACAGTACTTC.